This TCR beta chain was captured by sequencing in a study of blood T cell repertoires in COVID-19 (dated by TCRdb to 2020 to 2021). For the wider study: Collaborator samples came from the United States, Italy and Spain and covered acute and convalescent phases of COVID-19. Where HLA class I and class II types were available, the types were taken from metadata supplied by the sample provider, not from assay-based typing. Deeply sampled blood TCRbeta repertoires from subjects exposed to, actively infected with, or recovered from COVID-19 were included in the dataset. The material from the prospective study consisted of cDNA or gDNA derived from T cells, B-cell-depleted T cells, or PBMCs. Samples were obtained from the ongoing ImmuneRACE study (first 160 participants) and from 1,254 subjects provided by 6 global collaborators. A freely available public database, intended as a resource for researchers studying the immune response to SARS-CoV-2, is where the repertoires were released. Sample metadata almost always included a de-identified subject ID, COVID-19 status, age in years and sex.

Paper-wide results and their limitations: Clinical and demographic metadata were provided uncurated, with the amount varying by source and participant.

The CDR3, from cysteine to phenylalanine, totals 15 residues. Of the read, only the CDR3 DNA is kept; its 45 bases are in frame from base 1. V gives up 7 bases and J gives up 5 bases, and the segment between their germline ends measures 19 bases. CDR1 and CDR2 are read off the germline V gene as KGHDR and SFDVKD. The immunoSEQ Assay, a bias-controlled multiplex PCR, was used to amplify TCRbeta CDR3 regions from genomic DNA. Per the source publication's procedure: Nucleated cell counts per sample were estimated from amplification of reference gene primers within the assay. To quantify the absolute abundance of each unique TCRbeta CDR3 rearrangement, sequence reads were collapsed and filtered. Productive Simpson clonality was computed per sample as the square root of Simpson's diversity index over productive rearrangements. What TCRdb holds here is the immuneACCESS table cut down to in-frame rearrangements. Part of the clones is not present; checked against another copy, under half of the missing clones reflect an unresolved V gene, and the others are unexplained. V and J calls and clone size follow that table, whereas D and trimming were derived from the DNA. This sample has approximately 210,000 clones in its table, and 85% to 90% of those were observed once. The leading ten clones occupy less than 5.5% of the sample.

Whole blood was collected in K2EDTA tubes by collaborating institutions according to the institutions' own protocols. For TCRbeta analysis, collaborators shipped samples in one of three forms: frozen whole blood, isolated PBMCs, or DNA extracted from either of those sample types. As concerns this clone: The antigen it binds to is not known. Base qualities are missing; no much larger clone stands one base away.

Recombination joined TRBV24-1 with TRBJ2-5, and TRBD1 may be the D gene, going by 6 matching bases. The sample consisted of peripheral blood. The clonotype comes from a human donor in a cohort sampled during active COVID-19. The DNA sequence is TGTGCCACCAGCACAACACAGGGACGGTGGGAGACCCAGTACTTC. Its product reads: CATSTTQGRWETQYF.